A single sample is the source of the 18 T cell receptor beta chains below, sequenced in a study of blood T cell repertoires in COVID-19. Profiling relied on immunoSEQ multiplex PCR, and the TCRdb table lists in-frame clones only, not all of them. This sample carries about 160,000 clones, more than 75% of them seen once, and the ten largest clones take approximately 10%. The sample consisted of peripheral blood. Source of these receptors: a woman aged 70-85 years with COVID-19, enrolled during active disease.

The J gene is TRBJ2-7, the V gene TRBV27; 9 nucleotides agree with TRBD1. V was pared by 3 bases and J by 2 bases, with 2 bases of the junction left unmatched. Germline V gives CDR1 MNHEY, CDR2 SMNVEV (reference sequence). The CDR3 is made up of 14 amino acids. The CDR3 spells CASSFRTGAYEQYF. The DNA for the CDR3 is TGTGCCAGCAGTTTTAGGACAGGGGCCTACGAGCAGTACTTC.

The genes are TRBV7-7 and TRBJ2-2; 7 bases align to TRBD2. The CDR3 runs 16 residues. Germline V gives CDR1 SSHAT, CDR2 FNYEAQ (reference sequence). The J segment lost 4 bases and the V segment lost 1 base, leaving 6 bases of the junction unmatched. CDR3 nucleotides: TGTGCCAGCAGCTTAGGGAGCGGGGTGTTCACCGGGGAGCTGTTTTTT. It codes for CASSLGSGVFTGELFF.

This clone turned up a few times. The genes are TRBV5-1 and TRBJ1-2; TRBD1 aligns across 7 bases. Germline CDR1 is SGHRS and CDR2 is YFSETQ. The J segment lost 3 bases and the V segment lost 4 bases, leaving 3 bases of the junction unmatched. The CDR3 length is 13 residues. This chain's CDR3 is CASSRDRDYGYTF. The CDR3 DNA reads TGCGCCAGCAGCCGGGACAGAGACTATGGCTACACCTTC.

The J gene is TRBJ2-2, the V gene TRBV5-1, with 8 bases fitting TRBD1. Germline V gene lookup returns CDR1 SGHRS and CDR2 YFSETQ. The V segment lost 3 bases and the J segment 8 bases; nucleotides outside the gene matches: 6. The length of the CDR3 is 14 residues. CDR3 loop: CASSWTGIVGELFF. In nucleotides, the CDR3 is TGCGCCAGCAGCTGGACAGGGATTGTAGGGGAGCTGTTTTTT.

The table lists this clone with a few counts. The rearrangement links TRBV7-9 to TRBJ1-5, with 8 bases aligning to TRBD1. The CDR3 is 15 residues long. After removal of 5 bases from V and 0 bases from J, the junction contained 3 bases not matched to a gene. Germline values: CDR1 SEHNR, CDR2 FQNEAQ (reference sequence). The CDR3 here is CASSLTGGSNQPQHF. CDR3 nucleotides: TGTGCCAGCAGCCTTACAGGGGGTAGCAATCAGCCCCAGCATTTT.

The chain uses TRBV4-1 and TRBJ2-5, with TRBD2 identical over 7 bases. The CDR3 runs to 13 residues. V shed 4 bases and J 5 bases; nucleotides not matched to a gene: 4. Germline V gene lookup returns CDR1 MGHRA and CDR2 YSYEKL. CDR3 bases: TGCGCCAGCAGCCGACTAGCAGGGGAGACCCAGTACTTC. It codes for CASSRLAGETQYF.

The chain recombines TRBV7-2 with TRBJ1-3, with a possible D match to TRBD1 (5 bases). The V end was cut by 1 base, the J end by 1 base, with 11 bases between. Germline V gene sequence: CDR1 SGHTA, CDR2 FQGNSA. The CDR3 loop spans 16 amino acids. CDR3 loop: CASSLGGARSGNTIYF. CDR3 sequence (DNA): TGTGCCAGCAGCTTAGGGGGCGCGAGGTCTGGAAACACCATATATTTT.

The chain carries TRBV29-1 and TRBJ2-1; TRBD2 matches 13 bases. CDR1 and CDR2 from the germline V gene are SQVTM and ANQGSEA. Trimming cost V 3 bases and J 4 bases; bases outside gene matches: 15. This CDR3 spans 19 amino acids. The CDR3 loop reads CSVDSSTSGGALLYNEQFF. The CDR3, as DNA: TGCAGCGTTGACAGCTCCACTAGCGGGGGGGCCTTATTATACAATGAGCAGTTCTTC.

The genes are TRBV7-9 and TRBJ2-3, with D maybe TRBD2 (6 bases). Trimming cost V 5 bases and J 4 bases, with 19 bases left between them. Per germline, CDR1 SEHNR and CDR2 FQNEAQ (reference sequence). The CDR3 contains 16 residues. CDR3 region: CASSRGAPAGSDTQYF. The CDR3 nucleotides read TGTGCCAGCAGCCGGGGAGCGCCGGCGGGATCAGATACGCAGTATTTT.

V is TRBV5-1 and J is TRBJ1-4; no clear D gene. V was trimmed by 0 bases and J by 3 bases, leaving 6 bases between them. The CDR3 is 14 amino acids. Germline V gene lookup returns CDR1 SGHRS and CDR2 YFSETQ. Written as DNA, the CDR3 is TGCGCCAGCAGCTTGGCAGATCCTAATGAAAAACTGTTTTTT. Translation: CASSLADPNEKLFF.

The chain uses TRBV18 and TRBJ1-4; D unresolved. The V end was cut by 3 bases, the J end by 7 bases, with 9 bases between. The germline V gene has CDR1 KGHSH and CDR2 LQKENI. The CDR3 is 13 amino acids. The CDR3: CASSPFEGEKLFF. CDR3 nucleotide sequence: TGTGCCAGCTCACCCTTCGAGGGTGAAAAACTGTTTTTT.

The chain has TRBV19 and TRBJ1-5, with D possibly TRBD1 on 6 matching bases. The CDR3 length is 15 residues. The V and J ends lost 4 bases and 2 bases respectively, with 12 bases between them. Germline-derived CDR1 and CDR2 are LNHDA and SQIVND (reference sequence). CDR3 bases: TGTGCCAGTAGTAGGGGGGGGCTGGGCAATCAGCCCCAGCATTTT. Its protein is CASSRGGLGNQPQHF.

The rearrangement links TRBV4-2 to TRBJ2-1; D possibly corresponds to TRBD2 (6 bases). This CDR3 comprises 17 residues. From germline, CDR1 is LGHNA and CDR2 YNFKEQ. With 0 bases removed from V and 4 bases from J, the gap between germline ends came to 16 bases. The CDR3 sequence is CASSQEGLGRGYNEQFF. The CDR3, as DNA: TGTGCCAGCAGCCAAGAAGGCCTAGGGCGGGGTTACAATGAGCAGTTCTTC.

The chain couples TRBV5-1 to TRBJ1-3, with D uncertain. V was cut by 0 bases and J by 0 bases, with 7 bases left in between. The CDR3 spans 15 residues. Germline V gene sequence: CDR1 SGHRS, CDR2 YFSETQ. In DNA, the CDR3 is TGCGCCAGCAGCTTGGTTTCGAGCTCTGGAAACACCATATATTTT. It translates to CASSLVSSSGNTIYF.

The V and J genes are TRBV6-5 and TRBJ1-6; TRBD1 might be the D (6 bases). CDR1 is MNHEY and CDR2 is SVGAGI in the germline V gene. CDR3 length: 14 amino acids. Trimming pared 5 bases from V and 10 bases from J, leaving 15 bases between. The CDR3 DNA follows: TGTGCCAGCAGTACACAGGGAATGGGATCACCCCTCCACTTT. Its protein product is CASSTQGMGSPLHF.

The chain carries TRBV5-1 and TRBJ2-7; D may be TRBD1 (6 bases). The CDR3 runs 14 residues. Trimming removed 3 bases from V and 0 bases from J, with 10 bases in between. Germline CDR1 and CDR2: SGHRS and YFSETQ. The CDR3 is CASSSRDNSYEQYF. DNA of the CDR3: TGCGCCAGCAGCTCCCGGGACAACTCCTACGAGCAGTACTTC.

The chain couples TRBV9 to TRBJ2-5, with TRBD2 identical over 11 bases. From germline, CDR1 is SGDLS and CDR2 YYNGEE. Trimming took 0 bases from V and 5 from J; bases not matched to a gene: 12. This CDR3 has 18 residues. CDR3 protein: CASSVATASGGPGETQYF. DNA of the CDR3: TGTGCCAGCAGCGTAGCTACGGCTAGCGGGGGGCCGGGGGAGACCCAGTACTTC.

This clone was seen a handful of times. The chain employs TRBV3-1 (or the pseudogene TRBV3-2) and TRBJ1-1; no firm D call. The V gene lost 2 bases and the J gene lost 7 bases, with 11 bases spanning the gap. This CDR3 comprises 13 residues. Germline CDR1 and CDR2: LGHDT and YNNKEL (reference sequence). DNA for the CDR3: TGTGCCAGCAGCCAAAGCTATCGGGTTGAAGCTTTCTTT. It specifies CASSQSYRVEAFF.